These 32 T cell receptor beta chains came from one sample sequenced in a study of T cell changes during pregnancy in multiple sclerosis. Repertoires were generated with immunoSEQ multiplex PCR, while TCRdb's copy carries only in-frame clones and drops some. Of about 40,000 clones listed, 75% to 90% are singletons. The sample here was peripheral blood, taken in the second trimester of pregnancy. All receptors derive from a female donor in good health, enrolled as a control in a pregnancy study.

The chain links TRBV19 to TRBJ1-1, with 7 bases that match TRBD1. CDR3 length equals 13 residues. In germline, CDR1 is LNHDA, CDR2 SQIVND (reference sequence). The V segment lost 6 bases and the J segment 6 bases; nucleotides outside the gene matches: 7. The CDR3 coding sequence is TGTGCCAGTAGCCGTACAGGGGTCGCTGAAGCTTTCTTT. This gives the protein CASSRTGVAEAFF.

Concerning this clone itself: The sample has other DNA sequences that encode this CDR3 too. The chain employs TRBV5-6 and TRBJ1-5, with 7 bases aligning to TRBD1. Trimming removed 2 bases from V and 3 bases from J; junction bases left unmatched: 5. The CDR3 contains 15 residues. Germline V gene data show CDR1 as SGHDT and CDR2 as YYEEEE. The CDR3 region is CASSLSGGYNQPQHF. DNA of the CDR3: TGTGCCAGCAGCTTATCAGGGGGGTACAATCAGCCCCAGCATTTT.

The V gene is TRBV6-4, the J gene TRBJ1-2; TRBD1 matches 7 bases. The J segment lost 0 bases and the V segment lost 5 bases, leaving 3 bases of the junction unmatched. This CDR3 region has 14 residues. Per the germline V gene, CDR1 is MRHNA and CDR2 is SNTAGT. The CDR3 spells CASSPGTANYGYTF. The DNA of the CDR3 is TGTGCCAGCAGTCCCGGGACAGCTAACTATGGCTACACCTTC.

The chain joins TRBV5-6 to TRBJ2-5, with TRBD2 matching 8 bases. Germline loops: CDR1 SGHDT, CDR2 YYEEEE. V gave up 4 bases and J gave up 1 base; unmatched junction bases: 3. The CDR3 extends over 14 amino acids. CDR3 sequence reads: CASSATSGQETQYF. The CDR3 DNA is TGTGCCAGCAGCGCAACTAGCGGCCAAGAGACCCAGTACTTC.

This sequence joins TRBV5-1 and TRBJ2-3, with 8 bases aligning to TRBD2. Per germline, CDR1 SGHRS and CDR2 YFSETQ. The V segment lost 1 base and the J segment 6 bases; nucleotides outside the gene matches: 4. The CDR3 has 14 residues. In nucleotides, the CDR3 is TGCGCCAGCAGCTTGACAGCGGGGGTGGATACGCAGTATTTT. Translation gives CASSLTAGVDTQYF.

The V and J genes are TRBV5-4 and TRBJ2-5; a weak D match, TRBD1 (7 bases). The CDR3 is 14 amino acids. CDR1 is SGHNT and CDR2 is YYREEE in the germline V gene (reference sequence). The V end lost 4 bases, the J end lost 5 bases, and 15 bases lay between the germline ends. CDR3: CASSPAGQTETQYF. CDR3 DNA sequence: TGTGCCAGCAGCCCCGCGGGACAGACGGAGACCCAGTACTTC.

The V call is TRBV5-1, the J call TRBJ1-1, with D maybe TRBD1 (6 bases). V lost 1 base and J lost 0, with 10 bases in between. Germline lookup yields CDR1 SGHRS and CDR2 YFSETQ. The CDR3 is made up of 15 amino acids. The CDR3 spells CASSLLGTMNTEAFF. The DNA for the CDR3 is TGCGCCAGCAGCTTGCTAGGGACAATGAACACTGAAGCTTTCTTT. The full variable domain, rest sourced from reference TRBV5-1 and TRBJ1-1, is KAGVTQTPRYLIKTRGQQVTLSCSPISGHRSVSWYQQTPGQGLQFLFEYFSETQRNKGNFPGRFSGRQFSNSRSEMNVSTLELGDSALYLCASSLLGTMNTEAFFGQGTRLTVV.

This clone was counted a single time. This chain connects TRBV5-1 to TRBJ1-3; D call uncertain. Germline V gene sequence: CDR1 SGHRS, CDR2 YFSETQ. CDR3 length: 14 residues. V was trimmed by 0 bases and J by 0 bases, leaving 4 bases between them. Written as DNA, the CDR3 is TGCGCCAGCAGCTTGGCCAACTCTGGAAACACCATATATTTT. Translation: CASSLANSGNTIYF.

J is TRBJ2-5 and V is TRBV2; a weak D match, TRBD1 (6 bases). CDR3 size: 12 residues. Germline assignment: CDR1 SNHLY and CDR2 FYNNEI. V was pared by 2 bases and J by 12 bases, with 13 bases between. CDR3 in amino acids: CASSEYGTPKYF. The DNA for the CDR3 is TGTGCCAGCAGTGAATATGGGACACCAAAGTACTTC.

The V and J genes are TRBV19 and TRBJ2-3, with 10 bases aligning to TRBD2. The CDR3 consists of 17 residues. Germline V gene data show CDR1 as LNHDA and CDR2 as SQIVND (reference sequence). V lost 3 bases and J lost 1; bases outside the gene matches: 7. The CDR3 DNA sequence: TGTGCCAGTAGTATCGGAGCGGGAGGGCCTGGCACAGATACGCAGTATTTT. Translating it yields CASSIGAGGPGTDTQYF.

This rearrangement joins TRBV27 to TRBJ1-1; D unclear. Germline-derived CDR1 and CDR2 are MNHEY and SMNVEV (reference sequence). The CDR3 is made up of 17 amino acids. V was pared by 3 bases and J by 0 bases, with 17 bases between. CDR3 sequence reads: CASSLTRRPIMNTEAFF. The CDR3, as DNA: TGTGCCAGCAGTTTGACTAGGCGTCCGATCATGAACACTGAAGCTTTCTTT.

V usage is TRBV5-6 and J usage is TRBJ1-1; tentative D call: TRBD1 (6 bases). Germline V CDR1 and CDR2: SGHDT, YYEEEE. The CDR3 sequence is 15 residues long. The V end lost 1 base, the J end lost 6 bases, and 16 bases lay between the germline ends. The CDR3 reads CASSLLRGSLAEAFF. In DNA, the CDR3 is TGTGCCAGCAGCTTGCTCAGGGGAAGTTTAGCTGAAGCTTTCTTT.

This rearrangement joins TRBV10-1 to TRBJ2-2, with 12 bases aligning to TRBD1. Trimming took 9 bases from V and 5 from J; bases not matched to a gene: 7. Per the germline V gene, CDR1 is WNHNN and CDR2 is SYGVQD (reference sequence). The CDR3 sequence is 15 residues long. CDR3 in amino acids: CASARDRGQTGELFF. CDR3 nucleotides: TGCGCCAGTGCCCGGGACAGGGGGCAAACCGGGGAGCTGTTTTTT.

The chain links TRBV5-6 to TRBJ1-1; 8 bases agree with TRBD1. From germline, CDR1 is SGHDT and CDR2 YYEEEE. Losses at the gene ends were 0 bases for V and 5 bases for J; bases not matched to a gene: 3. CDR3 size: 14 residues. CDR3 bases: TGTGCCAGCAGCTTGGTACAGGGGGGAACTGAAGCTTTCTTT. This sequence encodes CASSLVQGGTEAFF.

The chain links TRBV5-1 to TRBJ2-1; 10 nucleotides align to TRBD1. Germline V gives CDR1 SGHRS, CDR2 YFSETQ. V was clipped by 4 bases and J by 9 bases; unmatched bases: 13. The CDR3 consists of 16 residues. This chain's CDR3 is CASSTPDRGTDGEQFF. The CDR3, as DNA: TGCGCCAGCAGCACCCCGGACAGGGGGACCGACGGTGAGCAGTTCTTC.

This clone appeared a single time. V gene TRBV30 combines with J gene TRBJ2-7; 7 bases align to TRBD2. Unmatched junction bases numbered 5, after V lost 3 bases and J lost 6 bases. Per the germline V gene, CDR1 is GTSNPN and CDR2 is SVGIG (reference sequence). The CDR3 contains 12 residues. CDR3 in DNA: TGTGCCTGGAGGGGGACTACACGCGAGCAGTACTTC. This codes for CAWRGTTREQYF.

CDR3 protein: CASSPPYGTPSYEQYF. CDR3 bases: TGTGCCAGCAGCCCCCCTTACGGGACACCCTCCTACGAGCAGTACTTC. The chain has TRBV27 and TRBJ2-7, with a possible D match to TRBD1 (6 bases). Trimming left V 6 bases short and J 0 bases short, with 18 bases between. CDR3 size: 16 residues. CDR1 is MNHEY and CDR2 is SMNVEV in the germline V gene (reference sequence).

The J gene is TRBJ2-5, the V gene TRBV2, with a weak D call TRBD1 (5 bases). V was clipped by 4 bases and J by 5 bases, with 8 bases between them. Germline V gene data show CDR1 as SNHLY and CDR2 as FYNNEI. The length of the CDR3 is 12 residues. The CDR3 protein is CASSGPGETQYF. In DNA form, the CDR3 reads TGTGCCAGCAGTGGGCCAGGGGAGACCCAGTACTTC. Combining the CDR3 with reference TRBV2 and TRBJ2-5 gives the whole variable domain EPEVTQTPSHQVTQMGQEVILRCVPISNHLYFYWYRQILGQKVEFLVSFYNNEISEKSEIFDDQFSVERPDGSNFTLKIRSTKLEDSAMYFCASSGPGETQYFGPGTRLLVL.

The chain has TRBV5-4 and TRBJ2-1, with 8 bases aligning to TRBD2. With V trimmed by 4 bases and J by 9 bases, 9 bases remained unmatched. The germline V gene encodes CDR1 SGHNT and CDR2 YYREEE (reference sequence). This CDR3 spans 14 amino acids. CDR3 in DNA: TGTGCCAGCAGCCAGGGACCCCGGGAGGGTGAGCAGTTCTTC. This translates into CASSQGPREGEQFF.

This chain uses TRBV29-1 with TRBJ2-7; TRBD2 aligns across 11 bases. CDR3 length: 14 residues. The junction had 10 bases not matched to a gene; V was cut back by 7 bases and J by 5 bases. Germline-derived CDR1 and CDR2 are SQVTM and ANQGSEA. The DNA for the CDR3 is TGCAGCGCCTCTGAACTAGCGGGAGTAAACGAGCAGTACTTC. It specifies CSASELAGVNEQYF.

As for this clone: At one of its ends the junction is not consistent with the germline gene, which may arise from a read error. The chain combines TRBV7-2 with TRBJ2-5, with 10 bases lining up with TRBD1. This CDR3 has 14 amino acids. Germline V gene data show CDR1 as SGHTA and CDR2 as FQGNSA. In DNA, the CDR3 is TGTGCCAGCAGCCTCCGACAGGGGGCGCCTCCTAGGGACTTC. Its protein product is CASSLRQGAPPRDF.

This rearrangement joins TRBV30 to TRBJ1-4, with no clear D. Germline V CDR1 and CDR2: GTSNPN, SVGIG (reference sequence). V was pared by 2 bases and J by 2 bases, with 9 bases between. This CDR3 region has 14 residues. The CDR3 protein is CAWSPGGTNEKLFF. The DNA for the CDR3 is TGTGCCTGGAGTCCAGGAGGGACTAATGAAAAACTGTTTTTT.

The CDR3 DNA reads as TGTGCCAGCAGCTCACCCAGGGGCCCCTATGGCTACACCTTC. Amino acids: CASSSPRGPYGYTF. The chain carries TRBV7-2 and TRBJ1-2, with D maybe TRBD1 (6 bases). This CDR3 has 14 amino acids. The germline gives CDR1 SGHTA, CDR2 FQGNSA. The germline V and J ends were trimmed by 4 bases and 4 bases, with 13 bases remaining between them. Full variable domain (missing parts from reference TRBV7-2 and TRBJ1-2): GAGVSQSPSNKVTEKGKDVELRCDPISGHTALYWYRQSLGQGLEFLIYFQGNSAPDKSGLPSDRFSAERTGGSVSTLTIQRTQQEDSAVYLCASSSPRGPYGYTFGSGTRLTVV.

V usage is TRBV29-1 and J usage is TRBJ2-1; a possible D gene is TRBD1 (6 bases). CDR1 is SQVTM and CDR2 is ANQGSEA in the germline V gene. This CDR3 has 13 residues. V was trimmed by 7 bases and J by 3 bases, leaving 13 bases between them. CDR3 sequence reads: CSASGTYYNEQFF. The CDR3 nucleotides are TGCAGCGCTTCCGGGACATACTACAATGAGCAGTTCTTC.

This chain joins TRBV5-1 and TRBJ2-2; 10 bases are a match to TRBD1. There are 15 residues in the CDR3. V trimming: 0 bases; J trimming: 6 bases; junction bases outside the gene matches: 2. Germline loops: CDR1 SGHRS, CDR2 YFSETQ. Here the CDR3 reads CASSLVGTGAGELFF. CDR3 in DNA: TGCGCCAGCAGCTTGGTCGGGACAGGGGCCGGGGAGCTGTTTTTT.

This chain connects TRBV11-2 to TRBJ2-7, with 10 bases lining up with TRBD1. The CDR3 is made up of 16 amino acids. V gave up 3 bases and J gave up 2 bases; unmatched junction bases: 7. Germline V lookup: CDR1 SGHAT, CDR2 FQNNGV. The CDR3 bases are TGTGCCAGCAGCTTCCGGACAGGGGGGAAAACCTACGAGCAGTACTTC. Translated: CASSFRTGGKTYEQYF.

The chain uses TRBV5-4 and TRBJ1-4; D unclear. The CDR3 has 15 amino acids. The V end was cut by 1 base, the J end by 4 bases, with 11 bases between. From germline, CDR1 is SGHNT and CDR2 YYREEE (reference sequence). This chain's CDR3 is CASSLRAAFNEKLFF. The CDR3 region has the DNA TGTGCCAGCAGCTTGAGAGCGGCCTTTAATGAAAAACTGTTTTTT. Based on the CDR3 plus reference TRBV5-4 and TRBJ1-4, the full variable domain is ETGVTQSPTHLIKTRGQQVTLRCSSQSGHNTVSWYQQALGQGPQFIFQYYREEENGRGNFPPRFSGLQFPNYSSELNVNALELDDSALYLCASSLRAAFNEKLFFGSGTQLSVL.

The rearrangement joins TRBV6-4 to TRBJ1-4, with D perhaps TRBD1 (6 bases). CDR3 length equals 14 residues. Trimming shortened V by 3 bases and J by 4 bases, and 9 bases separated the two germline ends. CDR1 and CDR2 (germline): MRHNA, SNTAGT. The CDR3 region is CASSEDSHNEKLFF. As DNA, the CDR3 is TGTGCCAGCAGTGAGGACAGTCATAATGAAAAACTGTTTTTT.

The chain recombines TRBV9 with TRBJ1-1; D might be TRBD1 (5 bases). The V end was cut by 1 base, the J end by 1 base, with 8 bases between. The germline V gene has CDR1 SGDLS and CDR2 YYNGEE. There are 14 residues in the CDR3. DNA for the CDR3: TGTGCCAGCAGCGTACAGGGTTCGAACACTGAAGCTTTCTTT. Protein product: CASSVQGSNTEAFF.

This chain links TRBV5-1 with TRBJ2-3; 15 bases agree with TRBD2. The CDR3 loop spans 17 amino acids. Trimming removed 4 bases from V and 0 bases from J; junction bases left unmatched: 3. The germline V gene has CDR1 SGHRS and CDR2 YFSETQ. CDR3 DNA: TGCGCCAGCAGCATGGGACTAGCGGGAGGAAGCACAGATACGCAGTATTTT. Residues: CASSMGLAGGSTDTQYF.

This chain uses TRBV5-6 with TRBJ1-3; 7 nucleotides line up with TRBD1. The CDR3 is 15 residues long. Germline V gene data show CDR1 as SGHDT and CDR2 as YYEEEE. V was clipped by 5 bases and J by 7 bases; unmatched bases: 12. CDR3: CASSLRGLGGNTIYF. CDR3 DNA: TGTGCCAGCAGTTTAAGGGGGCTGGGCGGTAACACCATATATTTT.

The J gene is TRBJ1-1, the V gene TRBV6-1; 8 nucleotides match TRBD1. Germline V gene sequence: CDR1 MNHNS, CDR2 SASEGT. The CDR3 loop spans 15 amino acids. The V gene end was trimmed by 6 bases and the J gene end by 1 base; junction bases not matched to a gene: 7. The CDR3 nucleotides are TGTGCCAGCAGCCAGGGGGCCTTATGGAACACTGAAGCTTTCTTT. It encodes CASSQGALWNTEAFF.